The entry that follows covers one T cell receptor (beta chain) sequence. Its target is unknown. This specimen comes from a study of T cells expressing NK-cell markers. From the 5' RACE reads, TCRdb lists one entry per CDR3 protein and no DNA. The listing records about 300,000 distinct CDR3 sequences. Germline values: CDR1 SGHTA, CDR2 FQGNSA. The CDR3 contains 14 residues. General study findings and limits: The same clonotypes also predominated in the CD3+CD56-NKG2C+ fraction of several donors. Dominant NKG2C+ clonotypes in roughly 6 donors made up about 1.0-7.0% of CD8+ T cells.

The material sequenced was blood T cells: a sorted CD56 or NKG2C T cell subset, CD4+ or CD8+ T cells, or bulk PBMC T cells (not recorded which). The sequence was obtained from a woman aged 18-70 years in good health. The chain has TRBV7-2 and TRBJ2-5; there is no DNA to check the TCRdb D call of TRBD1. The CDR3 reads CASSLQGMGETQYF.